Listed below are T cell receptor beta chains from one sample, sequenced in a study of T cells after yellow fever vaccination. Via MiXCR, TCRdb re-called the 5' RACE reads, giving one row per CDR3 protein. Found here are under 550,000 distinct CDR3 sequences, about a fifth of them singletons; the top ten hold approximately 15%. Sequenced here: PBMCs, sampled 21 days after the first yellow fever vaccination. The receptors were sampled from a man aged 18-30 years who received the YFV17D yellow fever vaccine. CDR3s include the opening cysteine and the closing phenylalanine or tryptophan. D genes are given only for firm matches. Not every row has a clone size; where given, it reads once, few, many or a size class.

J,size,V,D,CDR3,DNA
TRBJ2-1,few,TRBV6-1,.,CASSPLGGPSSYNEQFF,TGTGCCAGCAGCCCCCTGGGGGGGCCGAGCTCCTACAATGAGCAGTTCTTC
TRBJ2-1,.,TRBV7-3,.,CASSPGVAIYNEQFF,TGTGCCAGCAGCCCCGGGGTAGCGATCTACAATGAGCAGTTCTTC
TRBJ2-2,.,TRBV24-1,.,CATSPDYQNTGELFF,TGTGCCACCAGCCCCGACTACCAGAACACCGGGGAGCTGTTTTTT
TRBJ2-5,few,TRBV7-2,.,CASSLSIRSVPETQYF,TGTGCCAGCAGCTTATCTATTCGCTCGGTTCCAGAGACCCAGTACTTC
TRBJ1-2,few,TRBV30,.,CAWSPTGLYGYTF,TGTGCCTGGAGTCCCACAGGGTTGTATGGCTACACCTTC
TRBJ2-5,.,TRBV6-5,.,CASSYGLGLGRETQYF,TGTGCCAGCAGTTACGGGCTAGGCCTTGGGCGAGAGACCCAGTACTTC
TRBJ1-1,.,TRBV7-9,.,CASIHTGTNAEAFF,TGTGCCAGCATCCACACCGGGACGAACGCTGAAGCTTTCTTT
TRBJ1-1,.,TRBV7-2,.,CASSYGPANTEAFF,TGTGCCAGCAGCTACGGGCCGGCGAACACTGAAGCTTTCTTT
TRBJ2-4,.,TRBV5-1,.,CASSLEVQLGGNIQYF,TGCGCCAGCAGCTTGGAGGTACAACTCGGGGGAAACATTCAGTACTTC
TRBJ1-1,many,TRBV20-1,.,CSARQEPLGAFF,TGCAGCGCAAGACAGGAGCCTTTAGGGGCTTTCTTT
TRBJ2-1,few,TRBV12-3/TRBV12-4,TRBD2,CASSKPGLAGGPYNEQFF,TGTGCCAGCAGCAAACCGGGACTAGCGGGGGGGCCCTACAATGAGCAGTTCTTC
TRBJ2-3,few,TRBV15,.,CATSRPQTQYF,TGTGCCACCAGCAGACCGCAAACGCAGTATTTT
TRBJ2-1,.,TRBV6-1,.,CASSPYYYNEQFF,TGTGCCAGCAGTCCCTACTATTACAATGAGCAGTTCTTC
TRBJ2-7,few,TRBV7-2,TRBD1,CASSYNRGREQYF,TGTGCCAGCAGCTACAACAGGGGTCGCGAGCAGTACTTC
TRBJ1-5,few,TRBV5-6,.,CASSFGQLNSNQPQHF,TGTGCCAGCAGCTTCGGACAGCTAAATAGCAATCAGCCCCAGCATTTT
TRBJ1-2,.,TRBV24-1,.,CATGTGETHTGYTF,TGTGCCACAGGGACGGGGGAAACTCATACGGGCTACACCTTC
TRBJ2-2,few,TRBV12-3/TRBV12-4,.,CASSFSRWGADTGELFF,TGTGCCAGCAGTTTTAGCCGCTGGGGGGCGGACACCGGGGAGCTGTTTTTT
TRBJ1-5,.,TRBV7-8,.,CAIGTPGGNQPQHF,TGTGCCATCGGAACCCCCGGGGGCAATCAGCCCCAGCATTTT
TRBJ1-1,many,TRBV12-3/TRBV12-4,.,CASSFRAADTEAFF,TGTGCCAGCAGTTTTAGGGCAGCAGACACTGAAGCTTTCTTT
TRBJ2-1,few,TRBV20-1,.,CSARPGGPYNEQFF,TGCAGTGCTAGGCCAGGGGGGCCCTACAATGAGCAGTTCTTC
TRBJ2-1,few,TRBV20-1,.,CSARRETNNEQFF,TGCAGTGCTAGGAGGGAAACCAACAATGAGCAGTTCTTC
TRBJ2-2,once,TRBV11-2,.,CASSLERPTGELFF,TGTGCCAGCAGCTTAGAGAGGCCCACCGGGGAGCTGTTTTTT
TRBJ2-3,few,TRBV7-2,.,CASSFLVGGLGDTQYF,TGTGCCAGCAGCTTTTTAGTGGGGGGGCTAGGAGATACGCAGTATTTT
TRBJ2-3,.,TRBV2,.,CASSIPIDDTQYF,TGTGCCAGCAGTATCCCAATCGATGATACGCAGTATTTT
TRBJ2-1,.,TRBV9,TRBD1,CASSGTGYNEQFF,TGTGCCAGCTCCGGGACAGGCTACAATGAGCAGTTCTTC
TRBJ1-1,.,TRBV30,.,CAGEGNTEAFF,TGTGCTGGAGAGGGGAACACTGAAGCTTTCTTT
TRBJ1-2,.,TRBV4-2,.,CASSQDVGGAQSYTF,TGTGCCAGCAGCCAAGATGTAGGAGGGGCGCAGAGCTACACCTTC
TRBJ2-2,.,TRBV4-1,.,CASSLRRGPNTGELFF,TGCGCCAGCAGCCTCAGGCGGGGGCCGAACACCGGGGAGCTGTTTTTT
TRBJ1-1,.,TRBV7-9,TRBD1,CASSEQGMSAEAFF,TGTGCCAGCAGCGAACAGGGGATGTCCGCTGAAGCTTTCTTT
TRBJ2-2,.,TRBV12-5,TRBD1,CASGLVLQGTNTGELFF,TGTGCTAGTGGTTTGGTATTACAGGGGACGAACACCGGGGAGCTGTTTTTT
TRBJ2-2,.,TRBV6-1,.,CASIGAGRPNTGELFF,TGTGCCAGCATTGGGGCTGGGAGGCCGAACACCGGGGAGCTGTTTTTT
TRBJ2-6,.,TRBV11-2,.,CASSHTGANVLTF,TGTGCCAGCAGCCACACTGGGGCCAACGTCCTGACTTTC
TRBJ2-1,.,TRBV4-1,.,CASSQWVGGHNEQFF,TGCGCCAGCAGCCAATGGGTCGGGGGGCACAATGAGCAGTTCTTC